This section outlines one T cell receptor beta chain sequence together with its context. Primers used in a second PCR of about 7 to 12 cycles were a sample-barcoded 5' primer and a J-beta primer mix. A single record per CDR3 protein comes from TCRdb applying MiXCR to the 5' RACE reads. This repertoire shows 1.5 million to 2 million distinct CDR3 sequences, roughly 30% found once; its top ten account for about 11%. The source of the sample is a study of blood T cells in healthy people across ages. This CDR3 has 16 residues. The V gene end was trimmed by 0 bases and the J gene end by 4 bases; junction bases not matched to a gene: 6. Germline CDR1 reads SGHAT; CDR2 reads FQNNGV.

The clonotype originates from a woman in her twenties or thirties in good health. The chain joins TRBV11-2 to TRBJ2-1; 7 bases align to TRBD1. The sequenced sample was blood. The CDR3 DNA follows: TGTGCCAGCAGCTTAGATTCCAGGGGGATGTACAATGAGCAGTTCTTC. Residues: CASSLDSRGMYNEQFF.